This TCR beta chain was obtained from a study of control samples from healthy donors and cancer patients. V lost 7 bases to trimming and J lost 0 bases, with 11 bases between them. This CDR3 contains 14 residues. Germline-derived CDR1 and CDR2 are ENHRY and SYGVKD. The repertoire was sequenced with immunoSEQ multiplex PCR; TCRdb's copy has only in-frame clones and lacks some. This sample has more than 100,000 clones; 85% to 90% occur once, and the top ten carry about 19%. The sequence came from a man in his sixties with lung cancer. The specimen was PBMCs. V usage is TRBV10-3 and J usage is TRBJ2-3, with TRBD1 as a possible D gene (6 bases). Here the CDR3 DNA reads TGTGCCATCAAGGACAGAGCTAGCACAGATACGCAGTATTTT. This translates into CAIKDRASTDTQYF.